The clone carrying this T cell receptor (beta chain) was seen at least ten times. This record comes from a study of T cells in Graves' hyperthyroidism and ophthalmopathy. This CDR3 is built from 16 residues. Germline V gene lookup returns CDR1 SGHTA and CDR2 FQGTGA. J gave up 1 base and V 5 bases, and 5 bases lay outside the gene matches. TCR beta CDR3 sequences were amplified from RNA transcripts. A set of HTBI primers served as the primers for a first-round RT-PCR of the TCR CDR3. Each CDR3 protein gets one entry after TCRdb re-called the multiplex PCR reads with MiXCR. The table lists fewer than 250,000 distinct CDR3 sequences, 16% of them singletons.

The rearrangement links TRBV7-3 to TRBJ2-2, with 9 bases lining up with TRBD2. The sequence came from a woman between 18 and 29 years old with Graves' ophthalmopathy. Sequencing was done on a sample of blood. CDR3 in amino acids: CASSPWTSENTGELFF. Here the CDR3 DNA reads TGTGCCAGCAGCCCATGGACTAGCGAGAACACCGGGGAGCTGTTTTTT.